The entry that follows covers one TCR beta chain sequence. Seattle patients were enrolled during active infection and followed longitudinally. This CDR3 is 14 amino acids long. Germline V lookup: CDR1 SGHRS, CDR2 YFSETQ. V lost 0 bases and J lost 3, with 10 bases in between. In the source study's methods: Amplification with reference gene primers provided the estimates of nucleated cell counts. Assay: immunoSEQ multiplex PCR; the TCRdb copy retains only in-frame clones and omits some. V, J and clone size were drawn from that table, and D and trimming were deduced from the DNA. The profile shows about 250,000 clones, about nine tenths of them singletons. This sample was taken from a study of blood T cell repertoires in COVID-19.

This receptor was identified in a woman aged 25-40 years with COVID-19, enrolled during active disease. V gene TRBV5-1 combines with J gene TRBJ2-7; a possible D gene is TRBD1 (5 bases). Input material: peripheral blood. The CDR3 reads CASSLAGYLYEQYF. CDR3 nucleotides: TGCGCCAGCAGCTTGGCAGGGTACCTCTACGAGCAGTACTTC.